The subject of this entry is one T cell receptor beta chain. Its target is unknown. Germline V lookup: CDR1 KGHSY, CDR2 FQNENV. The germline V and J ends were trimmed by 4 bases and 10 bases, with 10 bases remaining between them. The length of the CDR3 is 11 residues. This sample is part of a study of cytomegalovirus exposure and HLA in healthy donors. Study-wide results and limits: Most CMV-associated TCR beta chains were later found to appear HLA-restricted. A later analysis linked some 17,000 TCR beta sequences to HLA alleles at 0.05 false discovery rate. A few V segments could not be told apart, such as TRBV6-2 and TRBV6-3, and were left out.

With 60 Vbeta and 13 Jbeta primers, the PCR was carried out. Sequencing used immunoSEQ multiplex PCR; TCRdb keeps in-frame clones, though not all of them. Among under 200,000 clones listed, roughly 73% were seen once. The receptor was derived from a male donor in good health and CMV-seronegative. The gene calls are TRBV16 and TRBJ1-1; TRBD1 is a possible D gene (6 bases). The source material was PBMCs. The DNA for the CDR3 is TGTGCCAGCAGCCCCGAGGGGGTAGCTTTCTTT. Translation: CASSPEGVAFF. Supplemented by reference TRBV16 and TRBJ1-1, the full variable domain reads GEEVAQTPKHLVRGEGQKAKLYCAPIKGHSYVFWYQQVLKNEFKFLISFQNENVFDETGMPKERFSAKCLPNSPCSLEIQATKLEDSAVYFCASSPEGVAFFGQGTRLTVV.